A single sample gave rise to the 27 T cell receptor beta chains below, sequenced in a study of blood T cells in healthy people across ages. Through a sample-barcoded 5' primer and a J-beta primer mix, a second PCR was run for roughly 6 to 11 cycles. TCRdb redid the calling of the 5' RACE reads with MiXCR, one entry per CDR3 protein. The sample consists of over 600,000 distinct CDR3 sequences, 46% of them appearing once. Material: blood. These receptors all stem from a man older than 75 in good health.

This chain uses TRBV29-1 with TRBJ2-1; D gene ambiguous. Germline V gene sequence: CDR1 SQVTM, CDR2 ANQGSEA. The V end was cut by 7 bases, the J end by 4 bases, with 11 bases between. The CDR3 is made up of 12 amino acids. The CDR3 loop reads CSAETSYNEQFF. CDR3 DNA sequence: TGCAGCGCGGAAACGTCGTACAATGAGCAGTTCTTC.

The chain carries TRBV6-4 and TRBJ2-5, with a weak D call TRBD2 (5 bases). The CDR3 runs to 13 residues. Germline CDR1 is MRHNA and CDR2 is SNTAGT. Trimming shortened V by 6 bases and J by 7 bases, and 15 bases separated the two germline ends. As DNA, the CDR3 is TGTGCCAGCAGGGAATGGGCCGCGGGGACCCAGTACTTC. Its translation: CASREWAAGTQYF.

The V call is TRBV15, the J call TRBJ2-3, with D uncertain. The CDR3 length is 17 residues. V lost 5 bases and J 1 base, leaving 19 bases between the germline ends. Per the germline V gene, CDR1 is LNHNV and CDR2 is YYDKDF (reference sequence). CDR3 bases: TGTGCCACCAGCGGTACCCGAGGACGGAACCGCACAGATACGCAGTATTTT. It codes for CATSGTRGRNRTDTQYF.

This chain connects TRBV12-3 or TRBV12-4 to TRBJ2-5, with 8 bases that match TRBD2. The last part of the DNA fits TRBJ2-7 better; the J call may be wrong. The CDR3 totals 15 residues. The CDR3 loop reads CASRGAGDLSYEQYF. The CDR3 bases are TGTGCCAGCAGGGGAGCGGGAGACCTCTCCTACGAGCAGTACTTC.

V is TRBV28 and J is TRBJ2-1; the match to TRBD1 covers 8 bases. The CDR3 consists of 13 residues. V lost 4 bases, J lost 8 bases, and 4 bases stayed unmatched. From germline, CDR1 is MDHEN and CDR2 SYDVKM. The CDR3 region has the DNA TGTGCCAGCAGTTCCAGGGGGCGAGATGAGCAGTTCTTC. Translation: CASSSRGRDEQFF.

The chain employs TRBV7-2 and TRBJ2-4; 8 bases map to TRBD1. The V and J ends lost 5 bases and 7 bases, in that order; junction bases with no gene match: 7. The CDR3 sequence is 14 residues long. CDR1 and CDR2 (germline): SGHTA, FQGNSA. The CDR3 bases are TGTGCCAGCAGCCCGGGACAGGCATGGAACATTCAGTACTTC. Translating gives CASSPGQAWNIQYF.

The chain employs TRBV4-2 and TRBJ1-2; a possible D gene is TRBD1 (6 bases). Germline-derived CDR1 and CDR2 are LGHNA and YNFKEQ. This CDR3 comprises 15 residues. The V end was cut by 0 bases, the J end by 2 bases, with 10 bases between. CDR3 DNA: TGTGCCAGCAGCCAAGAACAGGGCGAGAACTATGGCTACACCTTC. Translating gives CASSQEQGENYGYTF.

This clonotype occurred a few times. CDR3 loop: CSWASNEQFF. DNA for the CDR3: TGCAGCTGGGCTAGCAATGAGCAGTTCTTC. V gene TRBV29-1 combines with J gene TRBJ2-1, with unresolved D. Trimming stripped 8 bases from V and 6 bases from J, with 8 bases between. Looked up from germline, CDR1 is SQVTM and CDR2 is ANQGSEA. The CDR3 spans 10 residues.

This clonotype has just a few counts. The chain employs TRBV21-1 and TRBJ2-1; whether TRBD1, the table's D call, matches the DNA was not checked. TRBV21-1 is a pseudogene locus. The CDR3 contains 13 residues. The CDR3 DNA is TGTGCCAGCAGCATCGACAGGAGGAATGAGCAGTTCTTC. Its translation is CASSIDRRNEQFF.

The V gene is TRBV25-1, the J gene TRBJ1-6; the match to TRBD1 covers 8 bases. CDR3 length: 15 residues. J was trimmed by 10 bases and V by 2 bases; bases with no gene match: 7. Germline-derived CDR1 and CDR2 are MGHDK and SYGVNS. In DNA, the CDR3 is TGTGCCAGCAGTGAAGTCAGGACAGGGAACTCACCCCTCCACTTT. Residues: CASSEVRTGNSPLHF.

This clonotype has just a few counts. The chain carries TRBV29-1 and TRBJ2-3, with a tentative D call TRBD2 (7 bases). This CDR3 has 14 amino acids. The germline CDR1 and CDR2 sequences are SQVTM and ANQGSEA. Between the trimmed V and J ends, which lost 2 bases and 4 bases, there was a span of 13 bases. CDR3 sequence: CSVERGGNPDTQYF. The CDR3, as DNA: TGCAGCGTTGAAAGGGGGGGGAATCCAGATACGCAGTATTTT.

This chain links TRBV28 with TRBJ2-7; D might be TRBD1 or TRBD2, each matching 6 bases. Trimming removed 3 bases at V and 5 bases at J, with 14 bases between. The CDR3 is 14 residues long. From germline, CDR1 is MDHEN and CDR2 SYDVKM. As DNA, the CDR3 is TGTGCCAGCAGTTTCCTCGGGGGCCGGGACGAGCAGTACTTC. Translated: CASSFLGGRDEQYF. Combining the CDR3 with reference TRBV28 and TRBJ2-7 gives the whole variable domain DVKVTQSSRYLVKRTGEKVFLECVQDMDHENMFWYRQDPGLGLRLIYFSYDVKMKEKGDIPEGYSVSREKKERFSLILESASTNQTSMYLCASSFLGGRDEQYFGPGTRLTVT.

The chain is built from TRBV20-1 and TRBJ2-3; 13 nucleotides align to TRBD2. The germline V gene has CDR1 DFQATT and CDR2 SNEGSKA (reference sequence). The CDR3 is made up of 16 amino acids. The ends lost 2 bases at V and 4 bases at J; junction bases unmatched: 6. CDR3 region: CSARHGLAGVSDTQYF. CDR3 nucleotides: TGCAGTGCTAGACACGGACTAGCGGGAGTTTCAGATACGCAGTATTTT.

V usage is TRBV5-1 and J usage is TRBJ1-4; TRBD1 matches at 7 bases. CDR3 size: 16 residues. Germline V gives CDR1 SGHRS, CDR2 YFSETQ. V shed 0 bases, J shed 3 bases, and the junction held 5 bases outside the gene matches. The CDR3 here is CASSLGDSGANEKLFF. CDR3 in DNA: TGCGCCAGCAGCTTGGGGGACAGTGGTGCTAATGAAAAACTGTTTTTT.

This clonotype was detected many times. The chain carries TRBV20-1 and TRBJ2-6; D remains ambiguous. The germline CDR1 and CDR2 sequences are DFQATT and SNEGSKA (reference sequence). This CDR3 spans 14 amino acids. V lost 6 bases, J lost 3 bases, and 12 bases lay in between. CDR3 DNA: TGCAGTGCCTCGGGTGGGGTTGGGGCCAACGTCCTGACTTTC. This encodes CSASGGVGANVLTF.

V gene TRBV29-1 combines with J gene TRBJ2-5; D tentatively fits TRBD1 or TRBD2 (5 bases each). V gave up 0 bases and J gave up 5 bases, with 16 bases separating them. CDR3 length: 15 amino acids. The germline V gene has CDR1 SQVTM and CDR2 ANQGSEA. CDR3 in DNA: TGCAGCGTTGAAGAGATTGGGGGAGAGGCGGAGACCCAGTACTTC. Protein: CSVEEIGGEAETQYF.

The table lists this clonotype with a few counts. The chain links TRBV5-5 to TRBJ2-4; no clear D. The J call could be wrong; TRBJ2-7 is a better fit for the DNA end. The V gene's germline CDR1 is SGHKS and CDR2 YYEKEE (reference sequence). The CDR3 runs to 14 residues. Here the CDR3 DNA reads TGTGCCAGCAGCTTGTTCGGCGGAGCCTACGAGCAGTACTTC. Translating it yields CASSLFGGAYEQYF.

The chain combines TRBV7-2 with TRBJ2-7; D is unresolved. CDR1 and CDR2 from the germline V gene are SGHTA and FQGNSA. CDR3 length: 16 amino acids. The V end was cut by 1 base, the J end by 1 base, with 14 bases between. This CDR3 reads CASSLGMTYLSYEQYF. CDR3 bases: TGTGCCAGCAGCTTAGGGATGACATACCTTTCCTACGAGCAGTACTTC.

CDR3 loop: CASSLGPYPYYEQYF. CDR3 sequence (DNA): TGTGCCAGCAGCCTTGGACCCTACCCATACTACGAGCAGTACTTC. V usage is TRBV27 and J usage is TRBJ2-7; D gene uncertain. There are 15 residues in the CDR3. V was trimmed by 6 bases and J by 3 bases, leaving 18 bases between them. CDR1 is MNHEY and CDR2 is SMNVEV in the germline V gene (reference sequence).

This clonotype showed up just a few times. The genes are TRBV7-9 and TRBJ1-4; maybe TRBD1 (5 bases). The CDR3 is 15 amino acids. Germline CDR1 SEHNR, CDR2 FQNEAQ (reference sequence). Between the trimmed V and J ends, which lost 7 bases and 6 bases, there was a span of 18 bases. DNA for the CDR3: TGTGCCAGCACCCCCCGGGGGAGGAATGATGAAAAACTGTTTTTT. Translated: CASTPRGRNDEKLFF.

In this sample, this clonotype turned up once. V is TRBV4-2 and J is TRBJ2-1; 10 bases line up with TRBD2. From germline, CDR1 is LGHNA and CDR2 YNFKEQ. There are 17 residues in the CDR3. With V trimmed by 0 bases and J by 1 base, 3 bases remained unmatched. The CDR3 nucleotides read TGTGCCAGCAGCCAAGAGGCTAGCGGGAGTTCCTACAATGAGCAGTTCTTC. It encodes CASSQEASGSSYNEQFF.

A few counts support this clonotype. The rearrangement links TRBV20-1 to TRBJ2-7; 14 nucleotides agree with TRBD2. The trim removed 6 bases at V and 4 bases at J, leaving 5 bases unmatched. Per germline, CDR1 DFQATT and CDR2 SNEGSKA (reference sequence). The CDR3 loop spans 14 amino acids. The CDR3 nucleotides are TGCAGTGCGCTGACTAGCGGGAGGGGGTACGAGCAGTACTTC. The encoded protein is CSALTSGRGYEQYF.

This clonotype occurred a few times. The rearrangement joins TRBV20-1 to TRBJ2-7; 9 bases are shared with TRBD1. CDR1 DFQATT and CDR2 SNEGSKA come from the germline V gene (reference sequence). The CDR3 sequence is 12 residues long. Trimming cost V 7 bases and J 4 bases; bases outside gene matches: 5. The CDR3 loop is CSVGDREYEQYF. In nucleotides, the CDR3 is TGCAGTGTGGGGGACAGGGAGTACGAGCAGTACTTC.

This clonotype appeared a few times. The rearrangement uses TRBV7-2 and TRBJ2-3; D unresolved. V was shortened by 0 bases and J by 0 bases, with 7 bases between the two germline ends. The CDR3 length is 15 residues. CDR1 and CDR2 from the germline V gene are SGHTA and FQGNSA. In DNA, the CDR3 is TGTGCCAGCAGCTTAGCTATAGGGAGCACAGATACGCAGTATTTT. It is translated as CASSLAIGSTDTQYF.

The chain carries TRBV10-2 and TRBJ2-1, with TRBD2 matching 8 bases. CDR1 and CDR2 from the germline V gene are WSHSY and SAAADI. After removal of 7 bases from V and 0 bases from J, the junction contained 5 bases not matched to a gene. This CDR3 contains 15 residues. The DNA of the CDR3 is TGCGCCAGCATGTCGGCGGGAGGCTCCTACAATGAGCAGTTCTTC. It yields the protein CASMSAGGSYNEQFF.

The chain combines TRBV7-2 with TRBJ2-7, with TRBD1 matching 8 bases. V shed 0 bases, J shed 3 bases, and the junction held 4 bases outside the gene matches. This CDR3 comprises 15 residues. Germline CDR1 SGHTA, CDR2 FQGNSA. CDR3 loop: CASSLARQGIYEQYF. As DNA, the CDR3 is TGTGCCAGCAGCTTAGCTCGACAGGGGATCTACGAGCAGTACTTC.

This clonotype was observed a few times. This chain uses TRBV6-2 or TRBV6-3 with TRBJ2-1, with 15 bases matching TRBD2. This CDR3 spans 16 amino acids. V shed 6 bases and J 7 bases; nucleotides not matched to a gene: 7. From germline, CDR1 is MNHEY and CDR2 SVGEGT. The CDR3 DNA reads TGTGCCAGCAGAACAGGACTAGCGGGAGGGCAGAATGAGCAGTTCTTC. It yields the protein CASRTGLAGGQNEQFF.